These T cell receptor beta chains were read from a single sample in a study of read filtering for tumor transcriptome and immune sequencing. TCRdb fed the reads into MiXCR, producing one record per CDR3 protein. The table lists about 57,000 distinct CDR3 sequences, approximately 14% of them singletons, with approximately 50% in the top ten. The sequencing sample was made of a population of CD138-negative cells sorted from bone marrow. The receptors here all came from a donor older than 35 with multiple myeloma. The CDR3 runs from the conserved cysteine through the conserved F or W. A D gene is named only where the DNA matches it firmly. Expanded clones get a size class; other rows say once, few or many, or leave the size out.

TGCGCCAGCAGCTTGGCCGGGACAGGGGACGCCGAGCAGTACTTC	CASSLAGTGDAEQYF	TRBD1	TRBV5-1	many	TRBJ2-7
TGTGCCAGCAGCACGACCCAAGTTCCGTTCTATGGCTACACCTTC	CASSTTQVPFYGYTF	-	TRBV11-2	many	TRBJ1-2
TGTGCCAGCACCCCTTTACAGGGGACCGGGGAGCTGTTTTTT	CASTPLQGTGELFF	TRBD1	TRBV28	many	TRBJ2-2
TGTGCCAGCAGCTCGGTAGCGGGAGCAGGGTACAATGAGCAGTTCTTC	CASSSVAGAGYNEQFF	TRBD2	TRBV11-1	many	TRBJ2-1
TGTGCCAGTAGTATAGTAAGTCTAGCGGGAGCTCCTTACAATGAGCAGTTCTTC	CASSIVSLAGAPYNEQFF	TRBD2	TRBV19	many	TRBJ2-1
TGTGCCAGCAGCCTACTTAGCGGGACCTACAATGAGCAGTTCTTC	CASSLLSGTYNEQFF	TRBD2	TRBV7-2	many	TRBJ2-1
TGTGCCAGCAGCAGGGGGACGAACACCGGGGAGCTGTTTTTT	CASSRGTNTGELFF	-	TRBV9	many	TRBJ2-2
TGTGCTAGTGGTTTGGTATGGCAGTTCTTC	CASGLVWQFF	-	TRBV12-5	many	TRBJ2-1
TGTGCCAGCAGCTTATCGGGACAGGGTGAGACCCAGTACTTC	CASSLSGQGETQYF	TRBD1	TRBV7-2	many	TRBJ2-5
TGTGCCAGCGGGGGAAATTACGGCTACACCTTC	CASGGNYGYTF	-	TRBV27	-	TRBJ1-2
TGCAGCGTTGAGGGGGACACCAGCACAGATACGCAGTATTTT	CSVEGDTSTDTQYF	-	TRBV29-1	many	TRBJ2-3
TGTGCCAGCAGTTGGCTGCCCGAACAGGGTGGAACCTACAATGAGCAGTTCTTC	CASSWLPEQGGTYNEQFF	-	TRBV6-1	many	TRBJ2-1
TGTGCCAGCAGCTTAGACTTGTCGGCTGAAAAACTGTTTTTT	CASSLDLSAEKLFF	-	TRBV7-9	many	TRBJ1-4
TGTGCCAGCAGTCGGACTAGCGGGAGTCCCCACGAGCAGTACTTC	CASSRTSGSPHEQYF	TRBD2	TRBV7-3	many	TRBJ2-7
TGTGCCAGCATCCCCGCTCCTCTAGCGGAAGTCTACAATGAGCAGTTCTTC	CASIPAPLAEVYNEQFF	TRBD2	TRBV5-5	-	TRBJ2-1
TGTGCCAGCAGCTCGGATCTAGCTGGTGAGCAGTTCTTC	CASSSDLAGEQFF	-	TRBV7-9	many	TRBJ2-1
TGTGCCAGCAGTACACGAGGGACAGGGGCTCCGATCACTGAAGCTTTCTTT	CASSTRGTGAPITEAFF	TRBD1	TRBV2	-	TRBJ1-1
TGCGCCAGCAGCTACAGCATGCAGCTCGAGATCAATGAGCAGTTCTTC	CASSYSMQLEINEQFF	-	TRBV5-1	many	TRBJ2-1
TGCAGTGCCTATGACAGCCGCCAAGGCCAAGAGACCCAGTACTTC	CSAYDSRQGQETQYF	-	TRBV20-1	few	TRBJ2-5
TGCAGTGCCGTACAGGGGGCGGACTATGGCTACACCTTC	CSAVQGADYGYTF	TRBD1	TRBV20-1	many	TRBJ1-2
TGTGCCAGCAGCTCAGGGGCCACCCGCTACGAGCAGTACTTC	CASSSGATRYEQYF	-	TRBV7-9	few	TRBJ2-7
TGCAGCCCCCGTGAGGCCATGAACACTGAAGCTTTCTTT	CSPREAMNTEAFF	-	TRBV29-1	many	TRBJ1-1
TGTGCCAGCAGCGGCCGGGACAGGGCCCATTCCTACGAGCAGTACTTC	CASSGRDRAHSYEQYF	-	TRBV21-1	many	TRBJ2-7
TGTGCCAGCACCAAGGGGGGAAGAACTGAAGCTTTCTTT	CASTKGGRTEAFF	-	TRBV28	many	TRBJ1-1
TGTGTCAGCAGTCCCCGGACCACCGAAGCTTTCTTT	CVSSPRTTEAFF	-	TRBV12-3/TRBV12-4	-	TRBJ1-1
TGCGCCAGCAGGGGCCAGAACACCGGGGAGCTGTTTTTT	CASRGQNTGELFF	-	TRBV5-1	many	TRBJ2-2
TGCAGTGCTATGAGTGGGACTAGCGGGAGCGGCGTTACGGCAGATACGCAGTATTTT	CSAMSGTSGSGVTADTQYF	TRBD2	TRBV20-1	few	TRBJ2-3
TGTGCCAGCTCAATTGGGGACAGTCGACTTTACGAGCAGTACTTC	CASSIGDSRLYEQYF	TRBD1	TRBV18	many	TRBJ2-7
TGTGCCATCAGTGAGCCAGACAGGGGGAGCGACACTGAAGCTTTCTTT	CAISEPDRGSDTEAFF	TRBD1	TRBV10-3	many	TRBJ1-1
TGTGCCAGCAGTCAGGGGACCGTTTCGGGGACCGGGGAGCTGTTTTTT	CASSQGTVSGTGELFF	-	TRBV6-6	many	TRBJ2-2
TGTGCCATCAGTGACATCTACAATGAGCAGTTCTTC	CAISDIYNEQFF	-	TRBV10-3	many	TRBJ2-1
TGCAGTGCTATAGTCACTAGCGGATCTTTCTACGAGCAGTACTTC	CSAIVTSGSFYEQYF	TRBD2	TRBV20-1	many	TRBJ2-7
TGTGCCATCAGTGCAGTCCTGGACAGACATAATGAAAAACTGTTTTTT	CAISAVLDRHNEKLFF	-	TRBV10-3	many	TRBJ1-4
TGTGCCAGCAGCCAAGTGTCAGGGGGCGATGAGCAGTTCTTC	CASSQVSGGDEQFF	TRBD1	TRBV14	many	TRBJ2-1
TGTGCCAGCAGACGGAAGATTGGGGACGAGAAGAACACTGAAGCTTTCTTT	CASRRKIGDEKNTEAFF	-	TRBV7-9	many	TRBJ1-1
TGTGCCAGCAGCCAAGATCGTGGCAGGGGGAGCCAAGAGACCCAGTACTTC	CASSQDRGRGSQETQYF	TRBD1	TRBV3-1	few	TRBJ2-5
TGTGCCAGCAGCGCCCGGGACCCTATCTCCCATGAGCAGTTCTTC	CASSARDPISHEQFF	-	TRBV7-2	many	TRBJ2-1
TGTGCCAGCAGCCAAGGGACAGGGCAGCGTAATGAGCAGTTCTTC	CASSQGTGQRNEQFF	TRBD1	TRBV3-1	many	TRBJ2-1
TGCAGTGCTAGGGGAGGACAGGGGGCCGGCAATCAGCCCCAGCATTTT	CSARGGQGAGNQPQHF	TRBD1	TRBV20-1	many	TRBJ1-5
TGTGCCAGCAGCTTAGGCCATAATTCGGGACAGCAGTTCTTC	CASSLGHNSGQQFF	-	TRBV7-6	many	TRBJ2-1
TGCAGTGCTAGAGATTCAGGCCAGGGGGCGAGTCGAGCTGAAGCTTTCTTT	CSARDSGQGASRAEAFF	TRBD1	TRBV20-1	medium-sized	TRBJ1-1
TGTGCCAGCAGCTTAGATAGCAATCAGCCCCAGCATTTT	CASSLDSNQPQHF	-	TRBV7-2	many	TRBJ1-5
TGCAGTGCTAGGGGGACAGGGCAAGACGAGCAGTACTTC	CSARGTGQDEQYF	TRBD1	TRBV20-1	-	TRBJ2-7
TGTGCCAGCAGAACACAGAACACCGGGGAGCTGTTTTTT	CASRTQNTGELFF	-	TRBV28	many	TRBJ2-2
TGTGCCAGCTCTCCGGGACAGGGGGCGCTCGATGAGCAGTTCTTC	CASSPGQGALDEQFF	TRBD1	TRBV2	many	TRBJ2-1
TGTGCCAGCAGCTCACCCCCAGGGGTCGAGCAGTACTTC	CASSSPPGVEQYF	-	TRBV9	many	TRBJ2-7
TGCGCCAGCAGCCAAGAGGGGGGTTACGAGCAGTACTTC	CASSQEGGYEQYF	-	TRBV4-1	many	TRBJ2-7
TGTGCCAGCAGCTTGAGGACTAGCGGCCTCACAGATACGCAGTATTTT	CASSLRTSGLTDTQYF	TRBD2	TRBV5-4	many	TRBJ2-3
TGTGCCAGCAGTTTAACAGGGGGAGGCGATGGCTACACCTTC	CASSLTGGGDGYTF	TRBD1	TRBV27	-	TRBJ1-2
TGTGCCAGCACCCCTGGACAGGGGGTAGAAGCTTTCTTT	CASTPGQGVEAFF	TRBD1	TRBV25-1	-	TRBJ1-1
TGCGCCAGCAGCCTATCTCCCATCGGGACTAGCGGGAAAAGGGATGGGCAGTTCTTC	CASSLSPIGTSGKRDGQFF	TRBD2	TRBV5-1	-	TRBJ2-1
TGCAGTGCTATTAATAGCGGCCACCCATACAATGAGCAGTTCTTC	CSAINSGHPYNEQFF	-	TRBV20-1	-	TRBJ2-1
TGCGCCAGCGGCAGGGGCGCAATCTCCTACGAGCAGTACTTC	CASGRGAISYEQYF	-	TRBV5-1	few	TRBJ2-7